These T cell receptor beta chains were read from a single sample in a study of Ad26.COV2.S vaccination and SARS-CoV-2 variants. Sequenced by immunoSEQ multiplex PCR; TCRdb stores in-frame clones only, minus some. The sample includes about 350,000 clones, 88% of them seen just once. Source: peripheral blood, taken in a trial of Ad26.COV2.S vaccine versus placebo. Every receptor here comes from a person between 18 and 59 years old who received the Ad26.COV2.S COVID-19 vaccine or a placebo. Both conserved end residues are part of each CDR3. The D gene is left open where the match is weak. Rows give clone size only sometimes, using once, few, many, or a class for an expanded clone.

d_call	v_call	clone_size	j_call	cdr3_nt	cdr3_aa
NA	TRBV19	NA	TRBJ1-5	TGTGCCAGTAGTATGGTGAAGGACAATCGGCAGCCCCAGCATTTT	CASSMVKDNRQPQHF
NA	TRBV27	NA	TRBJ1-5	TGTGCCAGCAGTTTGCGAGGACAGCCGATCAATCAGCCCCAGCATTTT	CASSLRGQPINQPQHF
TRBD1	TRBV28	NA	TRBJ2-7	TGTGCCAGCAGTCCCCGCAGGGACAGGGTAAATTTTCGATCCTACGAGCAGTACTTC	CASSPRRDRVNFRSYEQYF
TRBD1	TRBV6-2/TRBV6-3	NA	TRBJ2-3	TGTGCCAGCAGTTACACGAGGACAGGGGTTTGGACAGATACGCAGTATTTT	CASSYTRTGVWTDTQYF
TRBD2	TRBV7-2	NA	TRBJ2-1	TGTGCCAGCAGCGTCGCCGGGACTACACTCAATGAGCAGTTCTTC	CASSVAGTTLNEQFF
TRBD1	TRBV3-1/TRBV3-2	NA	TRBJ1-5	TGTGCCAGCAGCCAAAAAGGGGGCCAGGGGCAGCCCCAGCATTTT	CASSQKGGQGQPQHF
TRBD1	TRBV7-8	NA	TRBJ1-4	TGTGCCAGCAGGGGGGTAGGGACAGGGATTGAAAAACTGTTTTTT	CASRGVGTGIEKLFF
NA	TRBV5-6	NA	TRBJ2-2	TGTGCCAGCAGCTTGGGCAGGTCGAACACCGGGGAGCTGTTTTTT	CASSLGRSNTGELFF
TRBD1	TRBV7-9	NA	TRBJ2-1	TGTGCCAGCAGCTTAGTAGGGGGCAAGGGCAATGAGCAGTTCTTC	CASSLVGGKGNEQFF
TRBD1	TRBV6-5	NA	TRBJ1-3	TGTGCCAGCACGGGGACAGGGTCAATTGGGGGCACCATATATTTT	CASTGTGSIGGTIYF
TRBD1	TRBV28	few	TRBJ1-1	TGTGCCAGCTGGGGGACAGAAGAGAACACTGAAGCTTTCTTT	CASWGTEENTEAFF
NA	TRBV27	NA	TRBJ1-6	TGTGCCAGCAGGCTACAGGCACCTAATTCACCCCTCCACTTT	CASRLQAPNSPLHF
NA	TRBV19	few	TRBJ2-5	TGTGCCAGTAGTACCCCCGTCAGGGGCTACCAAGAGACCCAGTACTTC	CASSTPVRGYQETQYF
NA	TRBV28	few	TRBJ1-1	TGTGCCAGCAGCACGAACACTGAAGCTTTCTTT	CASSTNTEAFF
NA	TRBV7-3	NA	TRBJ1-1	TGTGCCAGCAGGGCCGACAGAACAAACACTGAAGCTTTCTTT	CASRADRTNTEAFF
NA	TRBV5-5	NA	TRBJ1-1	TGTGCCAGCAGCTTGGATGACAGGTGGGGGGCTGAAGCTTTCTTT	CASSLDDRWGAEAFF
NA	TRBV4-2	NA	TRBJ1-1	TGTGCCAGCAGCCAAGAGATGGAGGGACGTCTCTTCTTT	CASSQEMEGRLFF
NA	TRBV19	NA	TRBJ1-1	TGTGCCAGTAGTATCGGATACACTGAAGCTTTCTTT	CASSIGYTEAFF
NA	TRBV10-3	NA	TRBJ1-5	TGTGCCATCAGAGGGGAGAGCAATCAGCCCCAGCATTTT	CAIRGESNQPQHF
TRBD2	TRBV4-1	once	TRBJ2-5	TGCGCCAGCAGCCAAGATGCGGGGGGGCTGGAAGAGACCCAGTACTTC	CASSQDAGGLEETQYF
NA	TRBV1	once	TRBJ2-3	TGCACCAGCAGCGCACTAACCCCCCACCAACGAGTTCGAGATACGCAGTATTTT	CTSSALTPHQRVRDTQYF
NA	TRBV5-5	few	TRBJ1-5	TGTGCCAGCAGCTTACGACAGCATAGCAATCAGCCCCAGCATTTT	CASSLRQHSNQPQHF
TRBD2	TRBV19	many	TRBJ2-6	TGTGCCAGTAAGAAGCGGGAGGCTGGGGCCAACGTCCTGACTTTC	CASKKREAGANVLTF
TRBD1	TRBV7-2	NA	TRBJ1-3	TGTGCCAGCAGCTTAGCGACAGGGAACTCTGGAAACACCATATATTTT	CASSLATGNSGNTIYF
NA	TRBV28	NA	TRBJ2-1	TGTGCCAGCAGACCTCAGGGTTCACTAAACTACAATGAGCAGTTCTTC	CASRPQGSLNYNEQFF
NA	TRBV30	NA	TRBJ1-2	TGTGCCTGGTCCTTCCTAGACTATGGCTACACCTTC	CAWSFLDYGYTF
NA	TRBV19	NA	TRBJ1-1	TGTGCCAGTAGCAGTTTACGTCTCACTGAAGCTTTCTTT	CASSSLRLTEAFF
NA	TRBV7-9	NA	TRBJ1-1	TGTGCCAGCAGTTTCGCGGGAGGTGGGAACACTGAAGCTTTCTTT	CASSFAGGGNTEAFF
NA	TRBV20-1	NA	TRBJ2-7	TGCAGTGCACAGGGTTTCGAGCAGTACTTC	CSAQGFEQYF
NA	TRBV10-3	NA	TRBJ1-1	TGTGCCATCACAAGCAGGGGTGAGAACACTGAAGCTTTCTTT	CAITSRGENTEAFF
NA	TRBV11-3	NA	TRBJ2-3	TGTGCCAGCAGCTTAAGTGGGTCAGATACGCAGTATTTT	CASSLSGSDTQYF
NA	TRBV4-1	few	TRBJ2-7	TGCGCCAGCAGCCCCTCCGACAGCCACCTCTCCTACGAGCAGTACTTC	CASSPSDSHLSYEQYF
NA	TRBV30	NA	TRBJ1-5	TGTGCCTGGAGTGTACAGGACAGCCAGCCCCAGCATTTT	CAWSVQDSQPQHF
TRBD2	TRBV10-3	NA	TRBJ2-1	TGTGCCATCAGTGGGACCACTAGCGGACCCTACAATGAGCAGTTCTTC	CAISGTTSGPYNEQFF
TRBD1	TRBV24-1	few	TRBJ2-1	TGTGCCACCAGTGATAGTGGGGGACAGGGTTTGAAGAATGAGCAGTTCTTC	CATSDSGGQGLKNEQFF
NA	TRBV9	NA	TRBJ2-7	TGTGCCAGCAGCGTAGATTGGGGTCCAGGGTACGAGCAGTACTTC	CASSVDWGPGYEQYF
NA	TRBV7-2	once	TRBJ2-3	TGTGCCAGCAGCTTAGCAGCGACCGGCACAGATACGCAGTATTTT	CASSLAATGTDTQYF
TRBD2	TRBV4-2	NA	TRBJ2-3	TGTGCCAGCAGCCCGCGGGAGATGGGCACAGATACGCAGTATTTT	CASSPREMGTDTQYF
NA	TRBV5-4	NA	TRBJ2-1	TGTGCCAGCAGCTTGGAAGGGGGGGCCTACAATGAGCAGTTCTTC	CASSLEGGAYNEQFF
NA	TRBV5-4	NA	TRBJ1-2	TGTGCCAGCAGCTTGCGGGGGGGCGATAACTATGGCTACACCTTC	CASSLRGGDNYGYTF
NA	TRBV6-4	NA	TRBJ2-3	TGTGCCAGCAGCTCGGGGGCGCAAGCGATAGATACGCAGTATTTT	CASSSGAQAIDTQYF
NA	TRBV7-9	NA	TRBJ2-3	TGTGCCGGAGACCACAGGACTAGCACAGATACGCAGTATTTT	CAGDHRTSTDTQYF
NA	TRBV28	NA	TRBJ1-5	TGTGCCAGCAGTTTGACGGATAGCAATCAGCCCCAGCATTTT	CASSLTDSNQPQHF
NA	TRBV7-2	once	TRBJ2-7	TGTGCCAGCAGCTTACCCAGCTCCTACGAGCAGTACTTC	CASSLPSSYEQYF
TRBD1	TRBV7-8	NA	TRBJ1-5	TGTGCCAGCAGCTTAGGGACAGGGAATCAGCCCCAGCATTTT	CASSLGTGNQPQHF
NA	TRBV18	NA	TRBJ1-2	TGTGCCAGCTCACCACAGATGGGGGATAACTATGGCTACACCTTC	CASSPQMGDNYGYTF
NA	TRBV5-1	NA	TRBJ2-2	NA	CASSSSNTGELFF
NA	TRBV24-1	NA	TRBJ2-3	TGTGCCACCAGTGATTTTGACAGGACTCCGCAGTATTTT	CATSDFDRTPQYF
NA	TRBV7-2	NA	TRBJ2-1	TGTGCCAGCAGCTTAGTCATGACTTGGGCAGGGAATGAGCAGTTCTTC	CASSLVMTWAGNEQFF
TRBD1	TRBV2	NA	TRBJ1-6	TGTGCCAGCAGTCGGGACAGAAGTTCACCCCTCCACTTT	CASSRDRSSPLHF
NA	TRBV6-5	NA	TRBJ1-5	TGTGCCAGCGGTACAGGAAGCTTTAGCAATCAGCCCCAGCATTTT	CASGTGSFSNQPQHF